This T cell receptor (beta chain) was documented in a study of molecular identifiers for immune sequencing clone quantification. CDR1 SGHDT and CDR2 YYEEEE come from the germline V gene. The CDR3 has 15 residues. The V and J ends lost 1 base and 1 base respectively, with 8 bases between them. This clonotype was recorded many times. Methods described previously, with TCR primers listed, were used for bulk TCR libraries. TCRdb reprocessed the PCR reads with MiXCR, giving one entry per CDR3 protein. The table lists some 320,000 distinct CDR3 sequences, around 21% of them singletons, with roughly 0.8% in the top ten.

Sequences were obtained from naive CD8+ T cells from blood, with Jurkat cell RNA spiked in. The sample's subset: FACS-sorted CD8+CD4-CCR7+CD45RA+ naive T cells. The genes are TRBV5-6 and TRBJ2-2; D is perhaps TRBD2 (5 bases). This receptor was identified in a human donor in good health. Some libraries in this study had Jurkat cell RNA spiked in. Here the CDR3 reads CASSLRERNTGELFF. CDR3 coding DNA: TGTGCCAGCAGCTTGAGGGAGAGGAACACCGGGGAGCTGTTTTTT.